Below are 8 T cell receptor beta chains sequenced from a single sample in a study of shared T cell receptors in the human thymus. TCRdb keeps only in-frame clones here, not all; method: immunoSEQ multiplex PCR. The sample includes 700,000 to 750,000 clones, approximately 83% of them seen just once. Separately, the same data were catalogued under a study of human thymus T cells.

The specimen was thymocytes. The source of these receptors is a girl in the first two years of life with a congenital heart defect.

The gene calls are TRBV6-5 and TRBJ2-7; 7 bases fit TRBD2. The junction had 11 bases not matched to a gene; V was cut back by 2 bases and J by 4 bases. CDR1 and CDR2 (germline): MNHEY, SVGAGI. The CDR3 has 16 amino acids. The CDR3 nucleotides read TGTGCCAGCAGTTACGGCGGGGGAGGAGTTAGGTACGAGCAGTACTTC. Encoded protein: CASSYGGGGVRYEQYF.

This clone occurred a few times. The CDR3 sequence is CAIRKDRSLNTIYF. DNA of the CDR3: TGTGCCATCAGAAAAGACAGGAGTCTAAACACCATATATTTT. The chain carries TRBV10-3 and TRBJ1-3; D is perhaps TRBD1 (6 bases). Trimming took off 6 bases at V and 6 bases at J, with 15 bases between the two ends. The germline V gene has CDR1 ENHRY and CDR2 SYGVKD. The CDR3 consists of 14 residues.

The chain uses TRBV29-1 and TRBJ1-2, with TRBD1 matching 11 bases. The CDR3 length is 14 residues. Per germline, CDR1 SQVTM and CDR2 ANQGSEA. V was pared by 6 bases and J by 7 bases, with 10 bases of the junction left unmatched. CDR3 loop: CSVEDRGRVRGYTF. In nucleotides, the CDR3 is TGCAGCGTGGAGGACAGGGGGCGAGTTCGTGGCTACACCTTC. Full variable domain (remainder filled in from reference TRBV29-1 and TRBJ1-2): SAVISQKPSRDICQRGTSLTIQCQVDSQVTMMFWYRQQPGQSLTLIATANQGSEATYESGFVIDKFPISRPNLTFSTLTVSNMSPEDSSIYLCSVEDRGRVRGYTFGSGTRLTVV.

The genes are TRBV7-2 and TRBJ1-1; TRBD1 matches at 8 bases. V lost 5 bases and J lost 3; bases outside the gene matches: 17. Germline CDR1 is SGHTA and CDR2 is FQGNSA. The CDR3 consists of 18 residues. In nucleotides, the CDR3 is TGTGCCAGCAGCATAGGGTTGGCAGGGGGCCGTTTGGACACTGAAGCTTTCTTT. This gives the protein CASSIGLAGGRLDTEAFF.

This sequence joins TRBV5-1 and TRBJ2-2, with TRBD2 identical over 13 bases. CDR1 SGHRS and CDR2 YFSETQ come from the germline V gene. The CDR3 loop spans 18 amino acids. J lost 2 bases, V lost 0 bases, and 4 bases had no gene match. The CDR3 nucleotides read TGCGCCAGCAGCTTGGGGACTAGCGGGGGAGTAAACACCGGGGAGCTGTTTTTT. Translation: CASSLGTSGGVNTGELFF.

The chain uses TRBV14 and TRBJ2-3; TRBD2 matches 10 bases. Germline trimming cut 0 bases from V and 6 bases from J; bases unmatched to any gene: 12. CDR1 and CDR2 (germline): SGHDN, FVKESK. This CDR3 comprises 18 residues. The CDR3: CASSQDHQRGGHKDTQYF. CDR3 in DNA: TGTGCCAGCAGCCAAGATCATCAGCGGGGGGGCCATAAGGATACGCAGTATTTT. The full variable domain, in which reference TRBV14 and TRBJ2-3 provide the parts outside the CDR3, is EAGVTQFPSHSVIEKGQTVTLRCDPISGHDNLYWYRRVMGKEIKFLLHFVKESKQDESGMPNNRFLAERTGGTYSTLKVQPAELEDSGVYFCASSQDHQRGGHKDTQYFGPGTRLTVL.

The genes are TRBV15 and TRBJ1-2; TRBD1 matches 7 bases. CDR3 length: 17 residues. V shed 0 bases, J shed 0 bases, and the junction held 7 bases outside the gene matches. The germline V gene has CDR1 LNHNV and CDR2 YYDKDF (reference sequence). CDR3 DNA sequence: TGTGCCACCAGCAGAGATGCGACAGGGCTCTCTAACTATGGCTACACCTTC. Protein: CATSRDATGLSNYGYTF.

CDR3 residues: CASSLRTGEDQPQHF. The CDR3, as DNA: TGTGCCAGCAGTTTGAGAACAGGGGAAGATCAGCCCCAGCATTTT. The V gene is TRBV27, the J gene TRBJ1-5; 7 nucleotides agree with TRBD1. Looked up from germline, CDR1 is MNHEY and CDR2 is SMNVEV (reference sequence). J lost 5 bases, V lost 3 bases, and 7 bases had no gene match. The CDR3 runs 15 residues.